This TCR beta chain was sequenced in a study of blood T cell repertoires in COVID-19. Study as a whole: T cells, B-cell-depleted T cells, or PBMCs supplied cDNA or gDNA.

Original processing notes: Estimation of nucleated cell counts was performed using reference gene primer amplification. Assay used: immunoSEQ multiplex PCR; TCRdb lists only in-frame clones, some missing. That table supplies the V and J calls and clone size; D and trimming were determined from the DNA. The sample lists more than 200,000 clones; 89% were seen once. The length of the CDR3 is 18 residues. V dropped 7 bases and J dropped 2 bases, with 23 bases sitting between them. Participants were aged about 18 to 89 years from 20 to 30 US areas. Each participant's cohort was designated according to participant-reported clinical history.

The sequenced sample consisted of PBMCs or T cells enriched from blood (not recorded which). The sequence was collected from a woman aged 30 to 39 with acute COVID-19. The rearrangement uses TRBV6-7 and TRBJ2-2; a possible D gene is TRBD1 (5 bases). TRBV6-7 is labeled an ORF, and its function is uncertain. CDR3 coding DNA: TGTGCCAGCACCAAGACAGAATTTAACGATGATAACACCGGGGAGCTGTTTTTT. Residues: CASTKTEFNDDNTGELFF.